Shown below are 18 T cell receptor beta chains from a single sample sequenced in a study of T cells in Graves' hyperthyroidism and ophthalmopathy. RNA transcripts gave rise to amplified TCR beta CDR3 regions. The HTBI primer set was used in a first-round RT-PCR of the TCR CDR3. TCRdb ran MiXCR on the multiplex PCR reads and lists one entry per CDR3 protein. This table holds around 700,000 distinct CDR3 sequences, roughly a third found once. Sequenced input: blood. These receptor sequences come from a woman aged 40 to 50 with Graves' hyperthyroidism.

The J gene is TRBJ2-7, the V gene TRBV4-2, with 10 bases matching TRBD2. The CDR3 extends over 15 amino acids. With 0 bases clipped from V and 7 bases from J, the junction kept 6 bases outside the gene matches. Germline loops: CDR1 LGHNA, CDR2 YNFKEQ. This CDR3 is CASSQELAGYGEQYF. CDR3 coding DNA: TGTGCCAGCAGCCAAGAACTAGCGGGATATGGTGAGCAGTACTTC.

This clonotype was detected ten times or more. The chain has TRBV7-9 and TRBJ1-3; 9 nucleotides align to TRBD1. Losses at the gene ends were 6 bases for V and 7 bases for J; bases not matched to a gene: 4. Germline-derived CDR1 and CDR2 are SEHNR and FQNEAQ (reference sequence). The CDR3 has 13 amino acids. The chain's CDR3 is CASRGQGDNTIYF. DNA of the CDR3: TGTGCCAGCAGGGGACAGGGAGACAACACCATATATTTT.

The chain has TRBV20-1 and TRBJ2-3, with D hard to call. Germline V gene data show CDR1 as DFQATT and CDR2 as SNEGSKA (reference sequence). This CDR3 comprises 11 residues. V was trimmed by 4 bases and J by 2 bases, leaving 4 bases between them. For the CDR3, the DNA is TGCAGTGCTACAATCACAGATACGCAGTATTTT. Translated: CSATITDTQYF.

This clonotype was observed many times. The chain is built from TRBV20-1 and TRBJ2-7; a possible D gene is TRBD1 (6 bases). The V end was cut by 3 bases, the J end by 3 bases, with 15 bases between. Germline CDR1 is DFQATT and CDR2 is SNEGSKA (reference sequence). This CDR3 is 14 amino acids long. The CDR3 bases are TGCAGTGCTAGGGGGGCAGGGCATTACTACGAGCAGTACTTC. Its protein is CSARGAGHYYEQYF.

This clonotype came up many times. The chain joins TRBV7-9 to TRBJ2-5, with 7 positions matching TRBD1. Germline V gene lookup returns CDR1 SEHNR and CDR2 FQNEAQ (reference sequence). The CDR3 loop spans 14 amino acids. V trimming: 5 bases; J trimming: 0 bases; junction bases outside the gene matches: 3. The CDR3 DNA is TGTGCCAGCAGCCAGGGACAGCACCAAGAGACCCAGTACTTC. Translating gives CASSQGQHQETQYF.

Turning to this clonotype: A single base separates this from a much larger clone, so it may be a read error. The chain uses TRBV19 and TRBJ1-2, with 9 bases lining up with TRBD1. CDR1 and CDR2 (germline): LNHDA, SQIVND (reference sequence). This CDR3 is 14 amino acids long. CDR3 nucleotides: TGTGCCGGTAGAACATCCGGGACAGGGTTTGGCTACACCTTC. It specifies CAGRTSGTGFGYTF.

This clonotype was found a few times. This chain links TRBV2 with TRBJ2-2; perhaps TRBD1 as D (5 bases). Between the trimmed V and J ends, which lost 3 bases and 4 bases, there was a span of 12 bases. The CDR3 extends over 15 amino acids. Germline V lookup: CDR1 SNHLY, CDR2 FYNNEI. CDR3 sequence: CASSEAGWSTGELFF. The CDR3, as DNA: TGTGCCAGCAGTGAGGCAGGGTGGAGCACCGGGGAGCTGTTTTTT.

On this clonotype: A single base separates this from a much larger clone, so it may be a read error. The chain is built from TRBV20-1 and TRBJ1-5; 7 bases map to TRBD1. Looked up from germline, CDR1 is DFQATT and CDR2 is SNEGSKA (reference sequence). The CDR3 has 14 amino acids. The V and J ends lost 4 bases and 11 bases, in that order; junction bases with no gene match: 14. Written as DNA, the CDR3 is TGCAGTGCTATAGATGGTACAGGGGATGGGACCCAGCATTTT. Translation gives CSAIDGTGDGTQHF.

This clonotype was recorded at least ten times. The rearrangement joins TRBV5-8 to TRBJ1-2, with unresolved D. CDR3 size: 13 residues. Germline V gives CDR1 SGHTS, CDR2 YDEGEE. V lost 0 bases and J lost 6, with 9 bases in between. CDR3 loop: CASSLAVPDGYTF. The CDR3, as DNA: TGTGCCAGCAGCTTGGCCGTCCCAGATGGCTACACCTTC.

This clonotype has ten or more counts. The chain uses TRBV12-3 or TRBV12-4 and TRBJ2-7; 9 nucleotides line up with TRBD2. The CDR3 totals 14 residues. Losses at the gene ends were 4 bases for V and 7 bases for J; bases not matched to a gene: 8. Here the CDR3 DNA reads TGTGCCAGCAGTTGGGTAGCGGGAGCGGAGGAGCAGTACTTC. Translation gives CASSWVAGAEEQYF.

This clonotype was counted only a few times. The chain has TRBV7-9 and TRBJ2-7; 9 bases are a match to TRBD2. Germline CDR1 is SEHNR and CDR2 is FQNEAQ (reference sequence). The CDR3 extends over 13 amino acids. J lost 7 bases, V lost 5 bases, and 6 bases had no gene match. CDR3 protein: CASSTGLANEQYF. Written as DNA, the CDR3 is TGTGCCAGCAGCACGGGACTAGCCAATGAGCAGTACTTC. The variable domain in full, completed from reference TRBV7-9 and TRBJ2-7, reads DTGVSQNPRHKITKRGQNVTFRCDPISEHNRLYWYRQTLGQGPEFLTYFQNEAQLEKSRLLSDRFSAERPKGSFSTLEIQRTEQGDSAMYLCASSTGLANEQYFGPGTRLTVT.

This clonotype was seen more than once but under ten times. The rearrangement links TRBV12-3 or TRBV12-4 to TRBJ1-4; maybe TRBD1 (5 bases). The CDR3 contains 15 residues. The V end lost 8 bases, the J end lost 7 bases, and 20 bases lay between the germline ends. The CDR3 here is CASPRGSYGPEKLFF. The CDR3 DNA reads as TGTGCCAGCCCGCGGGGCAGTTATGGTCCTGAAAAACTGTTTTTT.

The V and J genes are TRBV10-3 and TRBJ1-1; D call uncertain. The V gene's germline CDR1 is ENHRY and CDR2 SYGVKD. CDR3 size: 14 residues. V shed 2 bases and J shed 1 base, with 8 bases lying between them. CDR3 sequence (DNA): TGTGCCATCAGTGAGCCTTACGGGAACACTGAAGCTTTCTTT. Translating it yields CAISEPYGNTEAFF.

This chain uses TRBV20-1 with TRBJ2-7; 9 bases agree with TRBD2. The CDR3 has 15 amino acids. Germline trimming cut 1 base from V and 2 bases from J; bases unmatched to any gene: 6. Germline loops: CDR1 DFQATT, CDR2 SNEGSKA (reference sequence). CDR3 sequence (DNA): TGCAGTGCTAGAGGGAGAGCGGGGGGACCCTACGAGCAGTACTTC. Translating gives CSARGRAGGPYEQYF.

This chain connects TRBV7-2 to TRBJ1-6; 7 bases match TRBD1. Germline V CDR1 and CDR2: SGHTA, FQGNSA. There are 15 residues in the CDR3. Unmatched junction bases numbered 6, after V lost 5 bases and J lost 5 bases. Here the CDR3 DNA reads TGTGCCAGCAGCCAACAGGGGCTGGATAATTCACCCCTCCACTTT. As protein: CASSQQGLDNSPLHF. Full variable domain (rest looked up from reference TRBV7-2 and TRBJ1-6): GAGVSQSPSNKVTEKGKDVELRCDPISGHTALYWYRQSLGQGLEFLIYFQGNSAPDKSGLPSDRFSAERTGGSVSTLTIQRTQQEDSAVYLCASSQQGLDNSPLHFGNGTRLTVT.

This clonotype has ten or more counts. This chain links TRBV6-5 with TRBJ1-4; D gene ambiguous. V dropped 4 bases and J dropped 0 bases, with 6 bases sitting between them. The CDR3 consists of 14 residues. Germline assignment: CDR1 MNHEY and CDR2 SVGAGI. As DNA, the CDR3 is TGTGCCAGCAGTTCAGGATCAACTAATGAAAAACTGTTTTTT. This gives the protein CASSSGSTNEKLFF.

This clonotype was counted only a few times. The chain couples TRBV19 to TRBJ2-7; no clear D gene. V lost 4 bases to trimming and J lost 4 bases, with 8 bases between them. The CDR3 totals 12 residues. The germline gives CDR1 LNHDA, CDR2 SQIVND (reference sequence). The CDR3 DNA follows: TGTGCCAGTAGTACCTCAGAGTACGAGCAGTACTTC. Its protein product is CASSTSEYEQYF.

This clonotype was found a few times. Sequence at one end of the junction differs from germline and may be a read error. V and J are TRBV5-1 and TRBJ1-1; TRBD1 might be the D (6 bases). CDR3 length: 13 residues. Germline V gives CDR1 SGHRS, CDR2 YFSETQ. CDR3 sequence reads: CASSRGGDTEAFF. The CDR3 DNA follows: TGTGCCAGCAGCCGAGGGGGGGATACTGAAGCTTTCTTT. Using reference TRBV5-1 and TRBJ1-1 for the parts outside the CDR3, the full variable domain is KAGVTQTPRYLIKTRGQQVTLSCSPISGHRSVSWYQQTPGQGLQFLFEYFSETQRNKGNFPGRFSGRQFSNSRSEMNVSTLELGDSALYLCASSRGGDTEAFFGQGTRLTVV.